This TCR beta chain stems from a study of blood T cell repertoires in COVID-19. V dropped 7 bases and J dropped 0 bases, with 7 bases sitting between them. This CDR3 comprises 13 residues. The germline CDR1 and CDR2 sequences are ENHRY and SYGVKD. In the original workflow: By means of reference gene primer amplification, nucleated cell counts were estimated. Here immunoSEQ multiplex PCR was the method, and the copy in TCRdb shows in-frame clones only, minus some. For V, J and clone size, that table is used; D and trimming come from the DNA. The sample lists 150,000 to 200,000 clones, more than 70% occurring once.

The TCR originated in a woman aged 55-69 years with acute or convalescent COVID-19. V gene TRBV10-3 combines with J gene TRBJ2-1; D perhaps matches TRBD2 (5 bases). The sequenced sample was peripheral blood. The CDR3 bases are TGTGCCATCAAAGGGAGCTCCTACAATGAGCAGTTCTTC. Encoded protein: CAIKGSSYNEQFF.